The TCR beta chain described here comes from a study of blood T cell repertoires in COVID-19. Study background: COVID-19 samples, acute and convalescent, were from the United States, Italy and Spain.

Trimming at V came to 7 bases and at J to 0 bases, leaving 5 bases not matched to a gene. The CDR3 consists of 16 residues. The V gene's germline CDR1 is SGHRS and CDR2 YFSETQ. Participant age was roughly 18 to 89 years, and participants resided in 24 US areas. Participant-reported clinical history was the basis for cohort assignment. Here immunoSEQ multiplex PCR was the method, and the copy in TCRdb shows in-frame clones only, minus some. The sample yields 390,000 or so clones, approximately 92% seen once. What was sequenced was PBMCs or T cells enriched from blood (not recorded which). This sequence was found in a young man who had recovered from COVID-19. The chain is built from TRBV5-1 and TRBJ2-2; 11 bases agree with TRBD2. The CDR3 loop is CASRSLAGANTGELFF. As DNA, the CDR3 is TGCGCCAGCCGCTCACTAGCGGGAGCGAACACCGGGGAGCTGTTTTTT.